Presented here are 10 T cell receptor beta chains from one specimen sequenced in a study of blood T cell repertoires in COVID-19 (dated by TCRdb to 2020 to 2022). The library was generated by the immunoSEQ multiplex PCR assay. TCRdb carries this immuneACCESS record with in-frame sequences only. Its versions omit some clonotypes, under half of them owing to an unresolved V gene in the studies checked, with the rest unexplained. In all, the sample holds 68,000 or so clones, and 60% to 85% of those were seen once. Around 23% of the sample is in the top ten clones. Sequencing was done on a sample of peripheral blood. These TCRs come from a human donor in a cohort sampled during active COVID-19.

The V and J genes are TRBV29-1 and TRBJ2-7, with D tentatively TRBD2 (6 bases). CDR1 is SQVTM and CDR2 is ANQGSEA in the germline V gene. This CDR3 has 11 residues. V was trimmed by 6 bases and J by 3 bases, leaving 9 bases between them. The CDR3 DNA is TGCAGCGTCCCGGGAGACTACGAGCAGTACTTC. It translates to CSVPGDYEQYF.

This chain connects TRBV27 to TRBJ1-5; the D gene is possibly TRBD1 (5 bases). Germline assignment: CDR1 MNHEY and CDR2 SMNVEV (reference sequence). The CDR3 is made up of 15 amino acids. Trimming shortened V by 10 bases and J by 1 base, and 17 bases separated the two germline ends. The CDR3 loop reads CATGRGDFSNQPQHF. CDR3 bases: TGTGCCACCGGGAGAGGGGATTTCAGCAATCAGCCCCAGCATTTT.

The DNA for the CDR3 is TGTGCCAGCAGCTTAGATCTAGCGGGGGGCCCACTCAATGAGCAGTTCTTC. Protein sequence: CASSLDLAGGPLNEQFF. V is TRBV11-2 and J is TRBJ2-1; 11 nucleotides line up with TRBD2. The V gene end was trimmed by 0 bases and the J gene end by 6 bases; junction bases not matched to a gene: 7. The V gene's germline CDR1 is SGHAT and CDR2 FQNNGV. CDR3 length equals 17 residues.

The chain carries TRBV5-7 and TRBJ2-5; D may be TRBD2 (5 bases). TRBV5-7 is designated an ORF whose function remains uncertain. The CDR3 consists of 14 residues. Trimming removed 7 bases from V and 7 bases from J, with 20 bases in between. CDR3 loop: CASSYDKRLGTQYF. The CDR3 DNA is TGTGCCAGCTCCTATGACAAGCGGCTTGGGACCCAGTACTTC.

This chain joins TRBV5-1 and TRBJ1-6; TRBD1 aligns across 10 bases. Germline-derived CDR1 and CDR2 are SGHRS and YFSETQ. The V segment lost 3 bases and the J segment 7 bases; nucleotides outside the gene matches: 4. The CDR3 runs to 15 residues. CDR3 sequence (DNA): TGCGCCAGCAGCTCGACGGGACAGGGGAATTCACCCCTCCACTTT. As protein: CASSSTGQGNSPLHF. Full variable domain (missing parts from reference TRBV5-1 and TRBJ1-6): KAGVTQTPRYLIKTRGQQVTLSCSPISGHRSVSWYQQTPGQGLQFLFEYFSETQRNKGNFPGRFSGRQFSNSRSEMNVSTLELGDSALYLCASSSTGQGNSPLHFGNGTRLTVT.

The chain's CDR3 is CASSLRQEQGEQFF. The CDR3 DNA is TGTGCCAGCAGTTTACGACAGGAGCAGGGTGAGCAGTTCTTC. The chain links TRBV27 to TRBJ2-1; tentative D call: TRBD1 (6 bases). Trimming removed 2 bases from V and 9 bases from J, with 14 bases in between. This CDR3 has 14 residues. In germline, CDR1 is MNHEY, CDR2 SMNVEV (reference sequence).

The chain couples TRBV5-1 to TRBJ2-6; 8 nucleotides align to TRBD1. The V gene's germline CDR1 is SGHRS and CDR2 YFSETQ. The CDR3 extends over 18 amino acids. With V trimmed by 1 base and J by 0 bases, 6 bases remained unmatched. The CDR3 region has the DNA TGCGCCAGCAGCTTGAGGACAGGGCTGCTCTCTGGGGCCAACGTCCTGACTTTC. Protein: CASSLRTGLLSGANVLTF.

This clone was observed a few times. The junction departs from the called germline gene at one end, perhaps through a read error. The V call is TRBV3-1 (or the pseudogene TRBV3-2), the J call TRBJ2-6; 9 nucleotides line up with TRBD1. The CDR3 has 13 amino acids. Looked up from germline, CDR1 is LGHDT and CDR2 is YNNKEL (reference sequence). The CDR3 region is CASSQDRGDRVIF. In DNA, the CDR3 is TGTGCCAGCAGCCAAGATCGAGGGGACAGGGTTATTTTC.

The genes are TRBV19 and TRBJ1-2; possibly TRBD1 for D (6 bases). Between the trimmed V and J ends, which lost 3 bases and 13 bases, there was a span of 15 bases. This CDR3 has 12 amino acids. The germline gives CDR1 LNHDA, CDR2 SQIVND (reference sequence). The CDR3, as DNA: TGTGCCAGTAGTATCGACAGGTCCGCCTCCACCTTC. This translates into CASSIDRSASTF.

This chain links TRBV5-4 with TRBJ2-3; D may be TRBD1 (5 bases). With 0 bases removed from V and 2 bases from J, the gap between germline ends came to 7 bases. CDR1 and CDR2 from the germline V gene are SGHNT and YYREEE (reference sequence). The CDR3 length is 14 residues. This CDR3 reads CASSLEGPTDTQYF. As DNA, the CDR3 is TGTGCCAGCAGCTTGGAGGGGCCCACAGATACGCAGTATTTT.